Below are 7 T cell receptor beta chains sequenced from a single sample in a study of T cells in Graves' hyperthyroidism and ophthalmopathy. Amplification targeted TCR beta CDR3 regions from RNA transcripts. The HTBI primer set was used in a first-round RT-PCR of the TCR CDR3. MiXCR was run by TCRdb on the multiplex PCR reads, yielding one entry per CDR3 protein. This table has around 340,000 distinct CDR3 sequences, roughly 15% appearing once. The sequenced material came from blood. The receptors were sampled from a man aged 30-40 years with Graves' hyperthyroidism.

The sample holds many counts of this clonotype. This sequence joins TRBV20-1 and TRBJ1-1, with a tentative D call TRBD1 (6 bases). CDR1 and CDR2 from the germline V gene are DFQATT and SNEGSKA (reference sequence). The CDR3 runs to 13 residues. The V and J ends lost 5 bases and 4 bases respectively, with 14 bases between them. CDR3 coding DNA: TGCAGTGCTGCTGAAGGGGGAGGCACTGAAGCTTTCTTT. Its protein product is CSAAEGGGTEAFF.

This clonotype was counted ten times or more. The rearrangement joins TRBV5-6 to TRBJ2-5; 12 nucleotides align to TRBD2. With 2 bases clipped from V and 5 bases from J, the junction kept 1 base outside the gene matches. The CDR3 contains 14 residues. Looked up from germline, CDR1 is SGHDT and CDR2 is YYEEEE. The chain's CDR3 is CASSFGTSGETQYF. CDR3 coding DNA: TGTGCCAGCAGCTTTGGGACTAGCGGGGAGACCCAGTACTTC.

This clonotype was found a few times. The chain has TRBV24-1 and TRBJ2-7, with a tentative D call TRBD1 (5 bases). V lost 1 base and J 9 bases, leaving 6 bases between the germline ends. The CDR3 is made up of 11 amino acids. Germline V lookup: CDR1 KGHDR, CDR2 SFDVKD. Written as DNA, the CDR3 is TGTGCCACCAGTGATTTCCAGGGGCAGTACTTC. Translated, it gives CATSDFQGQYF.

The chain recombines TRBV4-1 with TRBJ1-5; D uncertain. Looked up from germline, CDR1 is MGHRA and CDR2 is YSYEKL. V gave up 0 bases and J gave up 4 bases, with 13 bases separating them. The CDR3 loop spans 16 amino acids. CDR3 sequence (DNA): TGCGCCAGCAGCCAAGATTTATTCCCCAATAATCAGCCCCAGCATTTT. This gives the protein CASSQDLFPNNQPQHF.

Here the CDR3 reads CASREPDSGAYNEQFF. CDR3 nucleotides: TGTGCCAGCAGGGAACCGGATAGCGGGGCCTACAATGAGCAGTTCTTC. This chain uses TRBV5-4 with TRBJ2-1; 8 bases line up with TRBD2. CDR3 size: 16 residues. V shed 5 bases, J shed 2 bases, and the junction held 9 bases outside the gene matches. CDR1 and CDR2 from the germline V gene are SGHNT and YYREEE (reference sequence). The full variable domain, rest sourced from reference TRBV5-4 and TRBJ2-1, is ETGVTQSPTHLIKTRGQQVTLRCSSQSGHNTVSWYQQALGQGPQFIFQYYREEENGRGNFPPRFSGLQFPNYSSELNVNALELDDSALYLCASREPDSGAYNEQFFGPGTRLTVL.

The V and J genes are TRBV10-2 and TRBJ1-1; the D gene is possibly TRBD1 (5 bases). The germline CDR1 and CDR2 sequences are WSHSY and SAAADI. The germline V and J ends were trimmed by 10 bases and 8 bases, with 11 bases remaining between them. The CDR3 has 10 residues. Written as DNA, the CDR3 is TGCGCCACGAGGACAAAGGAAGCTTTCTTT. Its protein product is CATRTKEAFF.

There are many counts of this clonotype. The J gene is TRBJ2-7, the V gene TRBV3-1, with D unclear. V gave up 0 bases and J gave up 0 bases, with 9 bases separating them. The CDR3 is made up of 15 amino acids. Germline V CDR1 and CDR2: LGHDT, YNNKEL (reference sequence). CDR3 in amino acids: CASSQDPGLSYEQYF. The CDR3 bases are TGTGCCAGCAGCCAAGATCCAGGCCTCTCCTACGAGCAGTACTTC.